This T cell receptor (beta chain) was sequenced during a study of blood T cell repertoires in COVID-19. Germline-derived CDR1 and CDR2 are SGHVS and FQNEAQ. The V segment lost 4 bases and the J segment 1 base; nucleotides outside the gene matches: 14. This CDR3 is built from 18 residues. Sequencing was performed with immunoSEQ multiplex PCR; in TCRdb, only in-frame clones are kept and a portion is missing. The data show tens of thousands of clones, with nearly 90% seen just once and about a tenth held by the top ten. The V call is TRBV7-8, the J call TRBJ2-7; TRBD1 agrees at 9 bases. This receptor was identified in a human donor in a cohort sampled during active COVID-19. The sequenced sample was peripheral blood. The CDR3 sequence: CASSSPGQGFSISYEQYF. The CDR3 DNA reads TGTGCCAGCAGCTCCCCGGGACAGGGCTTTTCAATATCCTACGAGCAGTACTTC.